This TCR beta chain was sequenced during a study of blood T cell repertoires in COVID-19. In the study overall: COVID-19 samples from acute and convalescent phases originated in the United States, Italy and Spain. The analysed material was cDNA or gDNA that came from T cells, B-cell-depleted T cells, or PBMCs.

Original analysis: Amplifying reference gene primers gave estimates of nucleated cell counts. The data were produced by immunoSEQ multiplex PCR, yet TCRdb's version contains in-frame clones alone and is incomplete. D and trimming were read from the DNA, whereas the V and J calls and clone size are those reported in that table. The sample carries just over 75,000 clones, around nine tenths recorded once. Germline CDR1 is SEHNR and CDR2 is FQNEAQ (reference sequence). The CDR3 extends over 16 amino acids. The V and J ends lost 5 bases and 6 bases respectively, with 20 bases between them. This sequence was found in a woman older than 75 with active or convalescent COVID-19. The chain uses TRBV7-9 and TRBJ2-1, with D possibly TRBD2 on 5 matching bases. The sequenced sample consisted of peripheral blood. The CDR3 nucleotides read TGTGCCAGCAGCGGACGGACGGGGTTAAGTCCCAATGAGCAGTTCTTC. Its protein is CASSGRTGLSPNEQFF.